The subject of this entry is one TCR beta chain. Its ends do not fully match the called genes, so a read error is possible. The CDR3 length is 10 residues. Germline loops: CDR1 SGHTS, CDR2 YDEGEE. This entry is derived from a study of blood T cell repertoires in COVID-19. As processed by the authors: Nucleated cell number was recorded as an estimate derived from reference gene primer amplification. The protocol was immunoSEQ multiplex PCR, while the TCRdb copy is restricted to in-frame clones and leaves out a portion. The D gene and trimming were derived from the DNA, and the V and J assignments and clone size from that table. Here the sample spans about 160,000 clones, approximately 79% being singletons.

The rearrangement joins TRBV5-8 to TRBJ2-1; D may be TRBD2 (5 bases). Sequenced sample: peripheral blood. The receptor's source is a woman in her thirties or forties with COVID-19, enrolled during active disease. CDR3 amino acids: CASSFIPGVF. In nucleotides, the CDR3 is TGTGCCAGCAGCTTTATCCCCGGGGTCTTC.